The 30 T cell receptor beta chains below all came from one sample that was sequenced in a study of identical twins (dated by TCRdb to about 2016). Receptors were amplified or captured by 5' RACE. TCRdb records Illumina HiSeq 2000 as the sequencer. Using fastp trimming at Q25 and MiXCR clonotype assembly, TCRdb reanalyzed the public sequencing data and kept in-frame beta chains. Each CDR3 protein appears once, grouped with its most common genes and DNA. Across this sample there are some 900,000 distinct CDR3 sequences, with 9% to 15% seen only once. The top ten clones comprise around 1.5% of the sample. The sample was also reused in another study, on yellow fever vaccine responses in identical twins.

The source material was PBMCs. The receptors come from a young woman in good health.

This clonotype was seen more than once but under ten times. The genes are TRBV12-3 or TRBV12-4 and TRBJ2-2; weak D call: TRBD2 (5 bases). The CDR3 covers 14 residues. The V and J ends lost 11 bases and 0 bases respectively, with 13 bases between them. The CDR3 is CAAGGTPNTGELFF. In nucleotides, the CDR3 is TGTGCCGCCGGAGGAACACCGAACACCGGGGAGCTGTTTTTT.

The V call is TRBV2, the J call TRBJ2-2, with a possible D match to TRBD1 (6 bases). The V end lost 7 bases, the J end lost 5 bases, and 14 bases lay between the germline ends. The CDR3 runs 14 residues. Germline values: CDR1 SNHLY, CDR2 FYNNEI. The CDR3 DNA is TGTGCCAGCACGTCCAGGGGAGATACCGGGGAGCTGTTTTTT. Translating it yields CASTSRGDTGELFF.

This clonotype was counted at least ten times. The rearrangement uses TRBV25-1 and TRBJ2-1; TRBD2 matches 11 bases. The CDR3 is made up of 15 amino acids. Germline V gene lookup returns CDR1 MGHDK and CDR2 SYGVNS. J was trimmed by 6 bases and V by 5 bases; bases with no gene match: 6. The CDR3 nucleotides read TGTGCCAGCAGTATACTTAGCGGGAGGGGCAATGAGCAGTTCTTC. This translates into CASSILSGRGNEQFF.

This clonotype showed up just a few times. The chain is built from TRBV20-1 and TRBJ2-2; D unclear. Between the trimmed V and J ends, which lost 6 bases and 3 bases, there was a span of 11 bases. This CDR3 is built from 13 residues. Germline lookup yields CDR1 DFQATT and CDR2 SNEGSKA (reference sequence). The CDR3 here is CSAIPPYTGELFF. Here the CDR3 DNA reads TGCAGTGCCATTCCTCCCTACACCGGGGAGCTGTTTTTT.

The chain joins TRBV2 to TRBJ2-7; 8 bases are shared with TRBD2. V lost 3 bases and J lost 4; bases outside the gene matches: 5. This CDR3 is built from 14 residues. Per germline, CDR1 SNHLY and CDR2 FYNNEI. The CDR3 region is CASSDTGGRYEQYF. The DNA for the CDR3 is TGTGCCAGCAGTGATACGGGAGGGAGGTACGAGCAGTACTTC.

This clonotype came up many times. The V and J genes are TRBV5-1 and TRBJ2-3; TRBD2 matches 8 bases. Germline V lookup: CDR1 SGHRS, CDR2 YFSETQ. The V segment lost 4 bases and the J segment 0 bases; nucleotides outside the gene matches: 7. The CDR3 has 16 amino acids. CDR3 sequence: CASSASSGRSTDTQYF. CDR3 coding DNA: TGCGCCAGCAGCGCTTCAAGCGGGAGAAGCACAGATACGCAGTATTTT. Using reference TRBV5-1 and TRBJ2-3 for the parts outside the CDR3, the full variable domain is KAGVTQTPRYLIKTRGQQVTLSCSPISGHRSVSWYQQTPGQGLQFLFEYFSETQRNKGNFPGRFSGRQFSNSRSEMNVSTLELGDSALYLCASSASSGRSTDTQYFGPGTRLTVL.

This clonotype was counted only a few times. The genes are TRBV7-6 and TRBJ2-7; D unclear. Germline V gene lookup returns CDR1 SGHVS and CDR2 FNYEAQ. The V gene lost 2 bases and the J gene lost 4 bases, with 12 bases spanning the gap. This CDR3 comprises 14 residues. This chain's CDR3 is CASSLWAGRYEQYF. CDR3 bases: TGTGCCAGCAGCTTATGGGCAGGACGATACGAGCAGTACTTC.

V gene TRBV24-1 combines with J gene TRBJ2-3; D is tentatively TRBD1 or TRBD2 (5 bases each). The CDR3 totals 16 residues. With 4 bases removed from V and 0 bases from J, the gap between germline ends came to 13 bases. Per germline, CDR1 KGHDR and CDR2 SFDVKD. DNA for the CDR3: TGTGCCACCAGTGACCCGGGACGGTCTAGCACAGATACGCAGTATTTT. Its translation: CATSDPGRSSTDTQYF.

CDR3 sequence (DNA): TGTGCCAGCAGTCGGGACACGCACTATGGCTACACCTTC. This gives the protein CASSRDTHYGYTF. This chain joins TRBV12-3 or TRBV12-4 and TRBJ1-2; possibly TRBD1 for D (6 bases). V was trimmed by 5 bases and J by 3 bases, leaving 10 bases between them. The CDR3 is 13 amino acids.

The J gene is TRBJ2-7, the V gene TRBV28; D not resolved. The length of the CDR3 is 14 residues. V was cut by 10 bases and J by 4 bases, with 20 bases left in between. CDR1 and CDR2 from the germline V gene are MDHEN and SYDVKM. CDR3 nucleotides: TGTGCCATCAGCCGCCCCGACAAAACTTACGAGCAGTACGTC. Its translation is CAISRPDKTYEQYV.

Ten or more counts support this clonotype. CDR3 sequence: CASSSLLAGETQYF. The CDR3 DNA sequence: TGTGCCAGCAGCTCATTACTAGCGGGAGAGACCCAGTACTTC. The V call is TRBV7-9, the J call TRBJ2-5, with TRBD2 identical over 9 bases. The CDR3 is 14 residues long. V lost 4 bases and J lost 4; bases outside the gene matches: 4. From germline, CDR1 is SEHNR and CDR2 FQNEAQ (reference sequence).

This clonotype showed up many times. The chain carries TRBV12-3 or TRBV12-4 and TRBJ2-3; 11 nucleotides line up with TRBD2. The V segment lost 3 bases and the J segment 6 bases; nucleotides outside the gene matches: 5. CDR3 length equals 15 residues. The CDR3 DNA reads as TGTGCCAGCAGTTTGGAAACTAGCGGGAGTGATACGCAGTATTTT. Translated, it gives CASSLETSGSDTQYF.

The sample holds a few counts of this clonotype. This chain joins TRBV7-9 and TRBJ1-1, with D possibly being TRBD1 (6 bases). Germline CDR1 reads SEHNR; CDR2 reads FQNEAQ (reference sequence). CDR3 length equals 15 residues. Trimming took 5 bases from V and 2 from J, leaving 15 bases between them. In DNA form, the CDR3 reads TGTGCCAGCAGCACGATTCAGGGGATCAACACTGAAGCTTTCTTT. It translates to CASSTIQGINTEAFF.

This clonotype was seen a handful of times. The CDR3 sequence: CATSDRVQETQYF. The CDR3 nucleotides read TGTGCCACCAGTGACAGGGTCCAAGAGACCCAGTACTTC. The chain is built from TRBV24-1 and TRBJ2-5, with D perhaps matching TRBD1 (5 bases). Germline V gene lookup returns CDR1 KGHDR and CDR2 SFDVKD. This CDR3 region has 13 residues. V was cut by 4 bases and J by 1 base, with 6 bases left in between.

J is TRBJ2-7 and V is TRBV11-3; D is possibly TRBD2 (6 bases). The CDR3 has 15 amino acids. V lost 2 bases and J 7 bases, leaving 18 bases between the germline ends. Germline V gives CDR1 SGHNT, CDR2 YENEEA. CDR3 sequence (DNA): TGTGCCAGCAGCTTATTTAGCGGTTACCTTGGGGAGCAGTACTTC. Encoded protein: CASSLFSGYLGEQYF.

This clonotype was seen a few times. DNA of the CDR3: TGTGCCAGCAGTTCCGCGGGAGGAGGAGGGGAGCTGTTTTTT. Protein product: CASSSAGGGGELFF. J is TRBJ2-2 and V is TRBV12-3 or TRBV12-4, with TRBD2 identical over 8 bases. The CDR3 is made up of 14 amino acids. The trim removed 4 bases at V and 8 bases at J, leaving 6 bases unmatched.

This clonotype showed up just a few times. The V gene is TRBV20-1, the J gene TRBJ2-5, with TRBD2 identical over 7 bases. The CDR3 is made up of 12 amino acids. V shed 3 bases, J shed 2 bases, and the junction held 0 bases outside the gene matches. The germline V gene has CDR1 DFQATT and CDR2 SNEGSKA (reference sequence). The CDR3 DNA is TGCAGTGCTAGCGGGGGGCAAGAGACCCAGTACTTC. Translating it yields CSASGGQETQYF.

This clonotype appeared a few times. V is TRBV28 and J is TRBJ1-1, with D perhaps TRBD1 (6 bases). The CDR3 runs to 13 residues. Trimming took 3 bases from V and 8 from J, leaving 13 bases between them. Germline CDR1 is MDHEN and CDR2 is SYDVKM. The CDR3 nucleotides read TGTGCCAGCAGTTTCAGGTTGGGGGGCGAAGCTTTCTTT. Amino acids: CASSFRLGGEAFF.

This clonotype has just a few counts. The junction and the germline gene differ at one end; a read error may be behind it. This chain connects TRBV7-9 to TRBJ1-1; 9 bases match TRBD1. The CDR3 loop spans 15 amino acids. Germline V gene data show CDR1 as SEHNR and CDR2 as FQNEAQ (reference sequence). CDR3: CASTLQGAGRTEAFF. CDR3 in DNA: TGTGCCAGCACCTTACAGGGGGCGGGTCGCACTGAAGCTTTCTTT. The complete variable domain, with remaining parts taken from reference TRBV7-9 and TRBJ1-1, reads DTGVSQNPRHKITKRGQNVTFRCDPISEHNRLYWYRQTLGQGPEFLTYFQNEAQLEKSRLLSDRFSAERPKGSFSTLEIQRTEQGDSAMYLCASTLQGAGRTEAFFGQGTRLTVV.

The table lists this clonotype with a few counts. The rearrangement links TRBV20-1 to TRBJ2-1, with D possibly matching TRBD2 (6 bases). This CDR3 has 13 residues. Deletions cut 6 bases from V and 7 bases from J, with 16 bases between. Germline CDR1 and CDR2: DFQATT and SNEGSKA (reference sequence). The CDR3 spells CSAPRGGWNEQFF. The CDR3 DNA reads TGCAGTGCCCCCCGGGGAGGCTGGAATGAGCAGTTCTTC.

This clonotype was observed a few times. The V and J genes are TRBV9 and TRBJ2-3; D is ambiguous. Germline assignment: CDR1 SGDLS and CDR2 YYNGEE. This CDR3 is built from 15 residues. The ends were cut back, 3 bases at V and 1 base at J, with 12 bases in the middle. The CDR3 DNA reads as TGTGCCAGCAGCGGACTGGGTGTTGGCACAGATACGCAGTATTTT. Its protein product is CASSGLGVGTDTQYF. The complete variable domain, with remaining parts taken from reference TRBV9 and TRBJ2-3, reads DSGVTQTPKHLITATGQRVTLRCSPRSGDLSVYWYQQSLDQGLQFLIQYYNGEERAKGNILERFSAQQFPDLHSELNLSSLELGDSALYFCASSGLGVGTDTQYFGPGTRLTVL.

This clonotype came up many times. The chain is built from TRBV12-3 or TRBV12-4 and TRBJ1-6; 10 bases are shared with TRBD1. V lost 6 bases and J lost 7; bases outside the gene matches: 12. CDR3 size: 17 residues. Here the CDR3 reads CASSPGDRGPSNSPLHF. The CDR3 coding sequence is TGTGCCAGCAGCCCCGGTGACAGGGGGCCCTCGAATTCACCCCTCCACTTT.

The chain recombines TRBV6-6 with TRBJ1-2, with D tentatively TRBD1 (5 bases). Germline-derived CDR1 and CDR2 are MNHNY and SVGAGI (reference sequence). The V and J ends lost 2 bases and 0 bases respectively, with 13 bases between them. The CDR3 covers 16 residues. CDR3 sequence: CASSYVLRDPNYGYTF. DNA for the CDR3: TGTGCCAGCAGTTACGTCCTCAGGGACCCTAACTATGGCTACACCTTC.

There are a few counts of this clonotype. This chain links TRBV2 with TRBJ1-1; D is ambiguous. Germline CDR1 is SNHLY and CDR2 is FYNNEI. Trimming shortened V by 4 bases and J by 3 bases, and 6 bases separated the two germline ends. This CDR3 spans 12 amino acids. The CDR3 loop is CASSVSDTEAFF. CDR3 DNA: TGTGCCAGCAGTGTTTCTGACACTGAAGCTTTCTTT.

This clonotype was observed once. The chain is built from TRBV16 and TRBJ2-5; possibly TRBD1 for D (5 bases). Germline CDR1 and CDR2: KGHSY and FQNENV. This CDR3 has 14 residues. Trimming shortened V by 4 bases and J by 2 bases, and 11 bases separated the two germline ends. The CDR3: CASSRWGLQETQYF. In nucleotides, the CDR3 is TGTGCCAGCAGCCGATGGGGCTTACAAGAGACCCAGTACTTC.

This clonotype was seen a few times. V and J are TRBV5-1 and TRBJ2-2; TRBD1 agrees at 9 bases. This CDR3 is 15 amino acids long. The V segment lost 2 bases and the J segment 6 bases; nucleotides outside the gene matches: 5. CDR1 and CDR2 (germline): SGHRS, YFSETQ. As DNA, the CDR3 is TGCGCCAGCAGCTTTGTGGACAGGGGCGCCGGGGAGCTGTTTTTT. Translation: CASSFVDRGAGELFF.

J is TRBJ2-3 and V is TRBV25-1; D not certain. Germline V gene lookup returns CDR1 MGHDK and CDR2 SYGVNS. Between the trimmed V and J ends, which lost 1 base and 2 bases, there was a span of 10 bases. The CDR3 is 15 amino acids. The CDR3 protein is CASSESGVVTDTQYF. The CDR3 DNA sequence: TGTGCCAGCAGTGAATCTGGGGTAGTCACAGATACGCAGTATTTT.

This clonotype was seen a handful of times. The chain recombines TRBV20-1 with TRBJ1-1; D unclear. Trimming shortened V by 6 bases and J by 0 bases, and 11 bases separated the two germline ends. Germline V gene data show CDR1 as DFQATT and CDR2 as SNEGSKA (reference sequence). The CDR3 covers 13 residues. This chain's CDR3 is CSANDAVNTEAFF. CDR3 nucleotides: TGCAGTGCAAATGATGCCGTGAACACTGAAGCTTTCTTT.

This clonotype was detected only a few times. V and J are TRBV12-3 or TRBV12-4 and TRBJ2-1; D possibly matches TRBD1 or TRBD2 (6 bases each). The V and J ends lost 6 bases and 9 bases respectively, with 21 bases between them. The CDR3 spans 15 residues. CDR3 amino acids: CASSPDRMAGGEQFF. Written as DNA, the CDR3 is TGTGCCAGCAGCCCCGACAGGATGGCCGGGGGTGAGCAGTTCTTC.

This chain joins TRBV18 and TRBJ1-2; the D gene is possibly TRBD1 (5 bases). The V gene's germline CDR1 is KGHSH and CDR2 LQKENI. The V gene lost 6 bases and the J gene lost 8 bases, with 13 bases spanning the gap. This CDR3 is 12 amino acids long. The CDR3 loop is CASSTSGQGYTF. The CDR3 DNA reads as TGTGCCAGCTCGACCTCGGGGCAGGGCTACACCTTC.